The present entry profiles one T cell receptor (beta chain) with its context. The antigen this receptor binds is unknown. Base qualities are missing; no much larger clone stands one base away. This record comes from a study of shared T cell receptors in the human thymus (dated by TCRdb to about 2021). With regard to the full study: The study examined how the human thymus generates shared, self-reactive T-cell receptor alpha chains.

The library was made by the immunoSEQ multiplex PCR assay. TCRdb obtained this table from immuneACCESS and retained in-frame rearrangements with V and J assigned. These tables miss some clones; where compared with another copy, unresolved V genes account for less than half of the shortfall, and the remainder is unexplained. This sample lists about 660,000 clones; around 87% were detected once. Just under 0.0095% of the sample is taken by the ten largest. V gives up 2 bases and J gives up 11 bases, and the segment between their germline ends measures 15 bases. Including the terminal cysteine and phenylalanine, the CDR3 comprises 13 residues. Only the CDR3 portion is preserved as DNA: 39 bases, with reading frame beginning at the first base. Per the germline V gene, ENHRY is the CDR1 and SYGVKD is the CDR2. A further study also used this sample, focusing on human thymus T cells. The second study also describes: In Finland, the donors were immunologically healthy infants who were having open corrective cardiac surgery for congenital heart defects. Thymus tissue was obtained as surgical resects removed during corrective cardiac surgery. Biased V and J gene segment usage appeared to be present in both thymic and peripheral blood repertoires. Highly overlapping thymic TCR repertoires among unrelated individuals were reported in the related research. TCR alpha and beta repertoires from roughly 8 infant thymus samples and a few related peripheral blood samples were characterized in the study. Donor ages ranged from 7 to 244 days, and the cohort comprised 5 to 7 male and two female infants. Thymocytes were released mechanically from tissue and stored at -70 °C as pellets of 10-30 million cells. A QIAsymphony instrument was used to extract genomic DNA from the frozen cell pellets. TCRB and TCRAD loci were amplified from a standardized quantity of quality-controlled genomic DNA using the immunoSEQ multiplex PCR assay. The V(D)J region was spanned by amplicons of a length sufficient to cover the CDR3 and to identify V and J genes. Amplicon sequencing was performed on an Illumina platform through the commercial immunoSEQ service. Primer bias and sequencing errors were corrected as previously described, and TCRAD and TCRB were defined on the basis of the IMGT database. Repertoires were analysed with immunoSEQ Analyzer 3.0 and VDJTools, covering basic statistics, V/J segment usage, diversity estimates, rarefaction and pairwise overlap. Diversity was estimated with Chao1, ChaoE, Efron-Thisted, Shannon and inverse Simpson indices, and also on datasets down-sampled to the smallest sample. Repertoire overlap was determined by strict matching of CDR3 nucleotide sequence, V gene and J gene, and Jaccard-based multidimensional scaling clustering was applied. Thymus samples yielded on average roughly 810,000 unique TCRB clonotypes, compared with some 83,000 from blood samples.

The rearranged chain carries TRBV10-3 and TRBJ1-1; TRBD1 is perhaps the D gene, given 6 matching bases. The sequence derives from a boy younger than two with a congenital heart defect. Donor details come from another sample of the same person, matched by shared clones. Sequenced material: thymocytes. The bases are TGTGCCATCAGTGAGCCGACAGGAAAGGAGGCTTTCTTT. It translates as CAISEPTGKEAFF.